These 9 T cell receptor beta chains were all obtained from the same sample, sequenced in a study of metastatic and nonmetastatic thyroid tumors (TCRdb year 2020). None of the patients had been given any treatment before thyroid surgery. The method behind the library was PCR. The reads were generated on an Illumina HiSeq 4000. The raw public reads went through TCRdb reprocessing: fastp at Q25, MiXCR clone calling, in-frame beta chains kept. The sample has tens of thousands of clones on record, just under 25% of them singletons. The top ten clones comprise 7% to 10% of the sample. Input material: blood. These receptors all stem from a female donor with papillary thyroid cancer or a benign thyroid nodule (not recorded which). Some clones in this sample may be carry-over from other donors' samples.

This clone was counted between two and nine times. The CDR3 nucleotides are TGTGCCAGCAGTTACTCAGTTGATGAGCAGTTCTTC. It yields the protein CASSYSVDEQFF. The chain is built from TRBV6-2 or TRBV6-3 and TRBJ2-1; D uncertain. With 0 bases removed from V and 8 bases from J, the gap between germline ends came to 5 bases. This CDR3 has 12 residues. Per the germline V gene, CDR1 is MNHEY and CDR2 is SVGEGT.

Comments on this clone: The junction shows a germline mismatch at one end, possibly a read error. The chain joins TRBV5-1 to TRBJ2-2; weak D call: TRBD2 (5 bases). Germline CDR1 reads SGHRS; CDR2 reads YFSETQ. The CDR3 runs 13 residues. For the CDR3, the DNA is TGCGCCAGCAACATGGAAAACACCGTGGAGGTGTTTTTT. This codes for CASNMENTVEVFF.

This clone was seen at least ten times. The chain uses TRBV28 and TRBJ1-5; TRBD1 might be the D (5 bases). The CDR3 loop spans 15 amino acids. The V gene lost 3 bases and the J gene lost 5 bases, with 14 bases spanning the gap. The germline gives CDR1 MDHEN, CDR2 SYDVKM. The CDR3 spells CASSFRGRVDQPQHF. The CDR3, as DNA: TGTGCCAGCAGTTTTCGGGGCAGGGTGGATCAGCCCCAGCATTTT. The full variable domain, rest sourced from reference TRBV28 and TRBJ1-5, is DVKVTQSSRYLVKRTGEKVFLECVQDMDHENMFWYRQDPGLGLRLIYFSYDVKMKEKGDIPEGYSVSREKKERFSLILESASTNQTSMYLCASSFRGRVDQPQHFGDGTRLSIL.

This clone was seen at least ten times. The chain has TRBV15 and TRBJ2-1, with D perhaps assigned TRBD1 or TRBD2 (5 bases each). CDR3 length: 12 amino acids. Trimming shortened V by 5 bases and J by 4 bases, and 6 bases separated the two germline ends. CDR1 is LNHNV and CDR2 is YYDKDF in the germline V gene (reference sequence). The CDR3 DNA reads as TGTGCCACCAGCGGGGGATACAATGAGCAGTTCTTC. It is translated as CATSGGYNEQFF.

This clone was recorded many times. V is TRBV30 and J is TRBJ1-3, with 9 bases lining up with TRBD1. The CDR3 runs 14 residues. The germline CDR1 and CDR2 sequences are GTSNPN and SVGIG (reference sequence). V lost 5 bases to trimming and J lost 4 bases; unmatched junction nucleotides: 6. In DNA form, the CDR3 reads TGTGCCTGGGGGGGACAGGGTAGGGGAAACACCATATATTTT. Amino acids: CAWGGQGRGNTIYF.

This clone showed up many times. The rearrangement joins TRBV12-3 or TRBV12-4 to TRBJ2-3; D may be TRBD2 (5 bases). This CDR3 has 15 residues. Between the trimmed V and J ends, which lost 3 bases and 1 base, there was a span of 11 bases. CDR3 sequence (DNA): TGTGCCAGCAGTTTTCGGGCGGAGGGCACAGATACGCAGTATTTT. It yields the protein CASSFRAEGTDTQYF.

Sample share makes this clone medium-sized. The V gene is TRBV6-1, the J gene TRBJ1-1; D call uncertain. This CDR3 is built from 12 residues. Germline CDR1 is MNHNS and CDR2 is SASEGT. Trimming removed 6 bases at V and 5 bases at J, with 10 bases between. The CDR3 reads CASSLGTTEAFF. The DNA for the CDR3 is TGTGCCAGCAGCTTAGGTACGACTGAAGCTTTCTTT.

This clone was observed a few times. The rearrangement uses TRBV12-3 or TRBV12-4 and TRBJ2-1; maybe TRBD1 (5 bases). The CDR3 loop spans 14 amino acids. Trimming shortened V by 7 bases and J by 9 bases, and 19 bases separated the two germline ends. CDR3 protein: CASTPWAGLSEQFF. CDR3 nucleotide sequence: TGTGCCAGCACACCTTGGGCAGGGCTTTCTGAGCAGTTCTTC.

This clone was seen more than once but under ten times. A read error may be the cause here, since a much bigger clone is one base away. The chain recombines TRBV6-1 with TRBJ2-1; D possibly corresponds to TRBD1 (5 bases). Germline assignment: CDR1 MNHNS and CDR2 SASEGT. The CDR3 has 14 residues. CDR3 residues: CASGARSSYNEHSF. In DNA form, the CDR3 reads TGTGCCAGCGGGGCGAGGAGCTCCTACAATGAGCATTCCTTC.